The clone carrying this T cell receptor (beta chain) was seen at least ten times. Its specificity is not known. No patient received treatment before thyroid surgery. The entry originates in a study of metastatic and nonmetastatic thyroid tumors. Study-level points and caveats: TCR beta diversity was reportedly significantly higher in malignant thyroid tumors than benign nodules, in blood and tumor.

TCRdb reprocessed the PCR reads using MiXCR. There are fewer than 100,000 clones in the sample; just under 15% occur only once, and around 3.3% lies in the top ten. The CDR3 length is 13 residues. CDR1 is MNHNS and CDR2 is SASEGT in the germline V gene. V was cut by 2 bases and J by 4 bases, with 9 bases left in between. The receptor was isolated from a female donor with papillary thyroid cancer or a benign thyroid nodule (not recorded which). Some clones in this sample may be carry-over from other donors' samples. The sequencing sample was made of blood. The rearrangement uses TRBV6-1 and TRBJ2-7; D uncertain. The CDR3, as DNA: TGTGCCAGCAGTGAACTCCCAGCTTACGAGCAGTACTTC. Protein: CASSELPAYEQYF.